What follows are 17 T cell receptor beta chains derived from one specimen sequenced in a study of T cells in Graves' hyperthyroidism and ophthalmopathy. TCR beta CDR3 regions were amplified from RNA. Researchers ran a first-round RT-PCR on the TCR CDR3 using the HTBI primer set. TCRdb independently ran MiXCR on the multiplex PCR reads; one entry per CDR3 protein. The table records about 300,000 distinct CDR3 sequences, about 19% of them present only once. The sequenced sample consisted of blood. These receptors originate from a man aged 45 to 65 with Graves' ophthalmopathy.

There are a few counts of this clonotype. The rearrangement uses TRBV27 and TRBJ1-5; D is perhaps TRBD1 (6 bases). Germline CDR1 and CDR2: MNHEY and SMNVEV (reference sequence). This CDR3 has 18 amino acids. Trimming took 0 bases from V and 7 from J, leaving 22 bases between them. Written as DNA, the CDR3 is TGTGCCAGCAGTTTATCGTTCGGCCAGGGGCGGGGGAGACAGCCCCAGCATTTT. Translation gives CASSLSFGQGRGRQPQHF.

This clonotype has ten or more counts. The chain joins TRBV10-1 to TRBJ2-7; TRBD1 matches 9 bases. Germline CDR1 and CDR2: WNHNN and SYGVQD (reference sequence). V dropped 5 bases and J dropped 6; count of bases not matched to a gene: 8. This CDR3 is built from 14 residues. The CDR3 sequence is CASSSAGTGIEQYF. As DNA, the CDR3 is TGCGCCAGCAGTTCGGCCGGGACAGGGATCGAGCAGTACTTC.

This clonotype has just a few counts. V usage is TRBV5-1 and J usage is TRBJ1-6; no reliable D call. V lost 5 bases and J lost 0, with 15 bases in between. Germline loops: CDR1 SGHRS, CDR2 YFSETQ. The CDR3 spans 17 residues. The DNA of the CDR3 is TGCGCCAGCAGTCTCCGGGTCTCGAGCTCCTATAATTCACCCCTCCACTTT. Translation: CASSLRVSSSYNSPLHF.

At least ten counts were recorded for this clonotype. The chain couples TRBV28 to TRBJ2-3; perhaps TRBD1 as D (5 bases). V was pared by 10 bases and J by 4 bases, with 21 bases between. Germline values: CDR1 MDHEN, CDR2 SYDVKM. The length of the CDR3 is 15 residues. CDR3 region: CAILARSRDPDTQYF. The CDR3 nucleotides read TGTGCCATCTTGGCTAGGTCCAGGGATCCAGATACGCAGTATTTT. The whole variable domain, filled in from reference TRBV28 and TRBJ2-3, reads DVKVTQSSRYLVKRTGEKVFLECVQDMDHENMFWYRQDPGLGLRLIYFSYDVKMKEKGDIPEGYSVSREKKERFSLILESASTNQTSMYLCAILARSRDPDTQYFGPGTRLTVL.

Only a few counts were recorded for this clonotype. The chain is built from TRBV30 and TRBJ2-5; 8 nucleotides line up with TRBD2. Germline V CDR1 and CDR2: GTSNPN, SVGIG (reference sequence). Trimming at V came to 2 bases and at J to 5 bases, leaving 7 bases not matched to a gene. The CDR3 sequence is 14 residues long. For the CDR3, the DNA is TGTGCCTGGAGTCATAGCGGGATCTCCGAGACCCAGTACTTC. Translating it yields CAWSHSGISETQYF.

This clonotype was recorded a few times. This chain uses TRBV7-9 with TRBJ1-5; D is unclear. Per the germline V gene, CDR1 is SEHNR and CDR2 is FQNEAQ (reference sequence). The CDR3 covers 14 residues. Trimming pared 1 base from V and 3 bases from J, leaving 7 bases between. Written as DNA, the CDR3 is TGTGCCAGCAGCTTAGGCACCACCAATCAGCCCCAGCATTTT. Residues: CASSLGTTNQPQHF.

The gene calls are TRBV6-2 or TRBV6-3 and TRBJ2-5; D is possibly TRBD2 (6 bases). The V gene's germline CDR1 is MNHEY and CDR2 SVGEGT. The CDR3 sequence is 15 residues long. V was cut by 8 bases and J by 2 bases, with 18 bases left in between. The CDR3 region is CASRGGTLKQETQYF. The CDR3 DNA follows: TGTGCCAGCCGGGGCGGGACGTTAAAGCAAGAGACCCAGTACTTC.

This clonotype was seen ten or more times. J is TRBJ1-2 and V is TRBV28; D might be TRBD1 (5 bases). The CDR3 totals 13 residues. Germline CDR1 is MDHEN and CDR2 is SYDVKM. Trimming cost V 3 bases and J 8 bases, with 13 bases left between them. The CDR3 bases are TGTGCCAGCAGTTTGGTGGGGGTTGTAGGCTACACCTTC. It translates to CASSLVGVVGYTF.

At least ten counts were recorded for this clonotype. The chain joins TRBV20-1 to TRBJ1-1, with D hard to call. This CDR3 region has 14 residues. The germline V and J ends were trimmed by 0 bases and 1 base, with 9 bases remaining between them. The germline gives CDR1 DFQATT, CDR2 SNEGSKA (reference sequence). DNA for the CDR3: TGCAGTGCTAGAGATCTAACCGGGAACACTGAAGCTTTCTTT. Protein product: CSARDLTGNTEAFF.

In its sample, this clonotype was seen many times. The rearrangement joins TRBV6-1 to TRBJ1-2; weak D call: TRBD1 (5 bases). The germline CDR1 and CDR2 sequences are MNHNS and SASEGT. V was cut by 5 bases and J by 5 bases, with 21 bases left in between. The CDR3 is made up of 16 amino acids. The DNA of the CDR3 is TGTGCCAGCAGTACTCAGGCTCCCGGAGGGGAATATGGCTACACCTTC. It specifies CASSTQAPGGEYGYTF.

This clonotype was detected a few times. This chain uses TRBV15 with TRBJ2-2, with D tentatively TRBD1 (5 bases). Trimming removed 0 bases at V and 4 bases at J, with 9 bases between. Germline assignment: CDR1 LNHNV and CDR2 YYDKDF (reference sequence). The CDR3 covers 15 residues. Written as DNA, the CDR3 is TGTGCCACCAGCAGAGAAGGGGTGGGCACCGGGGAGCTGTTTTTT. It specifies CATSREGVGTGELFF.

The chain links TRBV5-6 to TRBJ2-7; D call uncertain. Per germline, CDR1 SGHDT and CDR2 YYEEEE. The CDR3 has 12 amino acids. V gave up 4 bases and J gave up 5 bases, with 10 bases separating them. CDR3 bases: TGTGCCAGCAGCAACCTTGTCGACGAGCAGTACTTC. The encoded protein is CASSNLVDEQYF.

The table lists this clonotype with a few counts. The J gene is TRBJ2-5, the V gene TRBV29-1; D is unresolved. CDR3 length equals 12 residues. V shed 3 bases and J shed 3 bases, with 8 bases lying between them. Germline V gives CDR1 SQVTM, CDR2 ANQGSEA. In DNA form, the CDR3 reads TGCAGCGTTGACGGGCTCAAAGAGACCCAGTACTTC. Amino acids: CSVDGLKETQYF.

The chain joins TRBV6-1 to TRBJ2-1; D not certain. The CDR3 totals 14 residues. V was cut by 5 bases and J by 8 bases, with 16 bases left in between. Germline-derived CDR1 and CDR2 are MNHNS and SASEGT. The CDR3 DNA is TGTGCCAGCAGTCCTTTTACAACAGCCGATGAGCAGTTCTTC. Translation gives CASSPFTTADEQFF.

CDR3 loop: CASSESQSYEQYF. The DNA of the CDR3 is TGTGCCAGCAGTGAAAGCCAGTCCTACGAGCAGTACTTC. V gene TRBV6-1 combines with J gene TRBJ2-7; the D is unclear. Germline V lookup: CDR1 MNHNS, CDR2 SASEGT. This CDR3 comprises 13 residues. The V end lost 2 bases, the J end lost 1 base, and 6 bases lay between the germline ends.

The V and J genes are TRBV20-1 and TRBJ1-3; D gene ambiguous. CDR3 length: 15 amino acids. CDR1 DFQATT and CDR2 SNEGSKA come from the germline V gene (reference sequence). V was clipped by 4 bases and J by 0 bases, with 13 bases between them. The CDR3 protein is CSATPTTDSGNTIYF. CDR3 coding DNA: TGCAGTGCTACCCCTACTACAGACTCTGGAAACACCATATATTTT.

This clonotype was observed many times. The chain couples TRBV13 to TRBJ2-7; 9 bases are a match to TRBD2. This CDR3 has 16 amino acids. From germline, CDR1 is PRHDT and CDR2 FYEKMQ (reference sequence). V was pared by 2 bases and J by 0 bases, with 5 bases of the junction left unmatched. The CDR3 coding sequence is TGTGCCAGCAGCTTACTCGGTAGCGGGAGCTCCTACGAGCAGTACTTC. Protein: CASSLLGSGSSYEQYF.